This TCR beta chain came from a study of chemoradiotherapy in HPV16-positive cancers (dated by TCRdb to 2021 to 2024). About the investigation overall: Candidate HPV-specific T-cell clones and common TCR motifs were defined through functional T-cell assays on cells from a couple of HPV16-positive patients. The study asked whether T-cell immunity against the HPV oncoproteins E6 and E7 changes during chemoradiotherapy and whether it affects survival. The candidate HPV-specific TCRs and motifs were then tracked in TCR repertoires from over 85 patients with HPV-related cancers.

Here V drops 0 bases and J drops 6 bases, and the junction holds 6 bases not matched to any gene. CDR3 length: 16 amino acids, cysteine to phenylalanine. The DNA shown is the 48-base CDR3, in frame from base 1. CDR1 and CDR2 are read off the germline V gene (reference sequence) as SEHNR and FQNEAQ. The library was prepared using the immunoSEQ multiplex PCR assay. In TCRdb, the immuneACCESS table is reduced to in-frame sequences with V and J assigned. These tables do not hold every clone; where another copy was compared, an unresolved V gene accounts for under half, and the others remain unexplained. A total of nearly 9,000 clones appear in this sample, 85% of them only once. 2.5% to 4% of the sample is taken by the ten largest. Details on this clone: The antigen this receptor binds is unknown. Nothing much larger sits one base from this clone, and base qualities are not available.

The study at large found these results: Expansion of candidate HPV-specific clones and E7-related TCR motifs was observed in the tumor microenvironment during treatment, whereas no such expansion was observed for non-HPV-specific T cells. Improved recurrence-free survival in HPV16-positive patients was associated with expansion of HPV-responsive T cells during chemoradiotherapy. The survival association was reported for HPV16-positive patients, and the functional definition of HPV-specific T cells was derived from only a couple of HPV16-positive patients.

Repertoires were sampled repeatedly over the course of chemoradiotherapy, so clonal expansion could be followed in the tumor microenvironment. The sequence links TRBV7-9 to TRBJ2-1, and 9 junction bases match TRBD1. This material consisted of tumor tissue, taken from a patient who underwent chemoradiotherapy. The clonotype comes from a human donor with HPV-associated anogenital cancer. The CDR3 protein: CASSLARDRVSNEQFF. The sequence in DNA is TGTGCCAGCAGCTTAGCGAGGGACAGGGTGTCCAATGAGCAGTTCTTC.